The sequence of this T cell receptor beta chain was determined in a study of control samples from healthy donors and cancer patients. The CDR3 runs to 14 residues. Per germline, CDR1 GTSNPN and CDR2 SVGIG (reference sequence). V shed 6 bases and J 0 bases; nucleotides not matched to a gene: 3. Generated by immunoSEQ multiplex PCR, the TCRdb table keeps only in-frame clones and is missing some. The table has some 120,000 clones, 75% to 95% seen once. V gene TRBV30 combines with J gene TRBJ2-3; TRBD2 matches at 10 bases. The origin of this receptor is a man aged 18-30 years in good health. What was sequenced was blood. The CDR3 sequence is CACGLAVSTDTQYF. CDR3 coding DNA: TGTGCCTGTGGACTAGCGGTGAGCACAGATACGCAGTATTTT.